This TCR beta chain was sequenced for a study of T-cell memory formation after mild COVID-19 (dated by TCRdb to about 2021). Context from the whole study: TCR sequence clusters from the two donors were largely donor specific. T-cell clones expanding and contracting after mild COVID-19 in two donors were tracked by longitudinal TCRalpha and TCRbeta repertoire sequencing. The cohort was made up of two young adult volunteers, one female and one male, who were previously healthy.

Broader findings and caveats from the paper: Contracting CD4+ clones were found mainly in CM and EM memory subsets, while CD8+ clones were enriched in EMRA. The detection of some responding clones in pre-infection memory suggests that pre-existing cross-reactive memory T cells joined the SARS-CoV-2 response. Whether the second-wave clones peaking on day 37 were SARS-CoV-2 specific was not confirmed. Clones contracting from day 15 to 85 had balanced CD4/CD8 phenotypes, while a second wave expanding from day 15 to 37 was biased towards CD4+. Only two mild cases were covered by the study, and larger cohorts that include severe cases with pre-infection samples were considered necessary.

Ficoll-Paque density gradient centrifugation was the method used to isolate PBMCs. V trim: 5 bases; J trim: 4 bases; unmatched bases: 4. Taken from the germline V gene, the CDR1 and CDR2 loops are KGHSH and LQKENI. Measured from the cysteine to the phenylalanine, the CDR3 is 15 residues long. CDR3 DNA is the only sequence kept; it has 45 bases, read in frame from the first base. The listed sequencing device is Illumina NovaSeq 6000. cDNA libraries for TCRalpha and TCRbeta were prepared by 5'RACE using constant-segment primers, with sample barcodes and unique molecular identifiers added. RNA was extracted from every sample with Trizol reagent. Libraries were amplified in two PCR steps, with a second sample barcode and Illumina TruSeq adapters added in the second step. Sequencing of libraries was performed on an Illumina NovaSeq with 2 x 150 bp paired-end reads. Per the authors' processing: Demultiplexing of reads and collapsing into UMI-guided consensus sequences were performed with migec v1.2.7. Using mixcr v2.1.11, UMI consensuses were aligned to TRA and TRB V and J templates and then assembled into clonotypes. Expanded or contracted clonotypes were those called significant by both edgeR and NoisET, with noise models trained on biological replicates. For edgeR calls, a false discovery rate-adjusted p below 0.01 and a log2 fold-change threshold of 1 were applied. As an exploratory analysis of dynamics, max-normalized trajectories of the 1000 most abundant clonotypes were examined by PCA with hierarchical clustering. The CD4 or CD8 phenotype of responding clones was assigned using the separately sequenced CD4+ and CD8+ repertoires. The public reads were quality trimmed at Q25 with fastp and then assembled into clones with MiXCR by TCRdb, keeping productive beta chains. Each entry is one CDR3 protein sequence, shown with its most common DNA and genes. The V and J calls follow TCRdb's processing rather than the paper's. A total of approximately 500,000 distinct CDR3 sequences appear in this sample, 20% to 30% of them only once. In total, the top ten clones hold about an eighth of the sample.

In regard to this clonotype: Its target antigen remains unknown. No qualities accompany the bases; no much larger clone lies one base away.

Sequencing input: PBMCs or a T cell subset sorted from them (not recorded which). This TCR was recovered from an adult woman who had mild COVID-19 (a few samples of this study predate the infection). The sample titles of this study are shuffled in the database, so cell type and time point are left out; the donor was told from shared clones. Here the chain combines TRBV18 and TRBJ2-6, and 8 junction bases match TRBD1. CDR3 sequence: CASSAQGVGANVLTF. In nucleotide form, the sequence is TGTGCCAGCTCAGCACAGGGGGTCGGGGCCAACGTCCTGACTTTC.